Detailed here is one T cell receptor beta chain. Its antigen specificity is not known. Base qualities are not at hand, and no much larger clone is one base apart. The data were obtained in a study of blood T cell repertoires in COVID-19 (dated by TCRdb to the early 2020s). With respect to the entire study: The collaborator samples originated in the United States, Italy and Spain and spanned the acute and convalescent phases of COVID-19. The sample metadata nearly always contained a de-identified subject ID, COVID-19 status, age in years and sex. The repertoires were made available in a free public database intended to serve as a resource for research on the immune response to SARS-CoV-2. HLA class I and class II types, where available, came from metadata supplied by the sample provider rather than from assay-based typing. Subjects who had been exposed to COVID-19, were actively infected with it, or had recovered from it provided the deeply sampled blood TCRbeta repertoires that made up the dataset. Samples were obtained from the ongoing ImmuneRACE study (first 160 participants) and from 950 to 1,500 subjects provided by 6 global collaborators. The prospective study material was composed of cDNA or gDNA derived from T cells, B-cell-depleted T cells, or PBMCs. On the study overall, not on this receptor specifically: How much clinical and demographic metadata was included differed by source and by participant, and the metadata was provided uncurated.

The immunoSEQ Assay, a bias-controlled multiplex PCR, was used to amplify TCRbeta CDR3 regions from genomic DNA. From the authors' description of their analysis: The number of nucleated cells in each sample was estimated by amplification of reference gene primers within the assay. To quantify the absolute abundance of each unique TCRbeta CDR3 rearrangement, sequence reads were collapsed and filtered. For each sample, productive Simpson clonality was calculated by taking the square root of Simpson's diversity index across productive rearrangements. TCRdb obtained this table from immuneACCESS and retained in-frame rearrangements with V and J assigned. These tables miss some clones; where compared with another copy, unresolved V genes account for less than half of the shortfall, and the remainder is unexplained. V and J calls and clone size follow that table, whereas D and trimming were derived from the DNA. This sample gives fewer than 300,000 clones in total; approximately 90% of them show up just once. 0.75% to 1% of the sample is taken by the ten largest.

Samples from volunteer blood donors who had recovered from COVID-19 were contributed by a second Seattle source. The collaborating institutions used their own protocols to collect whole blood in K2EDTA tubes. For TCRbeta analysis, collaborators shipped samples as frozen whole blood, isolated PBMCs, or DNA extracted from either of those sample types. Based on the germline V gene, the CDR1 and CDR2 sequences are KGHDR and SFDVKD. The CDR3 numbers 16 residues from cysteine through phenylalanine. Solely the CDR3 DNA is kept, with 48 bases framed from the first base. V is clipped by 4 bases and J by 1 base, and the sequence between their germline boundaries is 14 bases long.

Recombination joined TRBV24-1 with TRBJ2-3; 6 matching bases give a weak D call of TRBD2. The clonotype originates from a woman in her thirties or forties who had recovered from COVID-19. The sample was peripheral blood. The CDR3 amino acid sequence is: CATSEAGPLGTDTQYF. The bases are TGTGCCACCAGTGAGGCGGGACCTCTGGGCACAGATACGCAGTATTTT.